This T cell receptor (beta chain) emerged from a study of tumor-infiltrating lymphocytes in primary liver carcinoma. Blood RNA was derived from unsorted whole blood, and germline DNA was extracted too. The CDR3 totals 12 residues. From 400 to 500 ng total RNA, TCR beta cDNA was generated with a primer in the constant region. Three nested multiplex PCR rounds of slightly modified ARM-PCR generated TCR beta libraries. Each of the first two PCR rounds ran approximately 11 cycles with TRBV1-TRBV30 forward and C-beta reverse primers. TCRdb fed the multiplex PCR reads into MiXCR, producing one record per CDR3 protein. The sample holds fewer than 250,000 distinct CDR3 sequences, around three fifths seen once. Regarding this clonotype: An end of the junction differs from the germline gene, which may be a read error.

The clonotype comes from a woman aged 60 to 75 with primary liver carcinoma and hepatitis B virus infection. The chain joins TRBV12-3 or TRBV12-4 to TRBJ2-7, with D possibly matching TRBD1 (5 bases). The specimen sequenced was peripheral blood. The CDR3 spells CVSSSTWGEHYF. The CDR3 DNA reads TGTGTCAGCAGTTCCACATGGGGCGAGCACTACTTC.